This entry lists 31 T cell receptor beta chains sequenced from one sample in a study of CD8+CD57+ T cells in acquired aplastic anemia. The use of genomic DNA as template underpinned the TCR beta VDJ and CDR3 profiling. TCRdb processed the reads anew with MiXCR; each CDR3 protein has one entry. This table has about 170,000 distinct CDR3 sequences, 50% to 75% appearing once. The sample comprised sorted CD4+, CD8+, or CD8+CD57+ T cells (not recorded which) from PBMCs. The receptors derive from a human donor in good health.

This sequence joins TRBV28 and TRBJ1-6; D unresolved. Trimming removed 7 bases from V and 6 bases from J, with 4 bases in between. The CDR3 consists of 11 residues. The germline CDR1 and CDR2 sequences are MDHEN and SYDVKM. DNA of the CDR3: TGTGCCAGCACTTCTAATTCACCCCTCCACTTT. Translated: CASTSNSPLHF.

The rearrangement uses TRBV7-3 and TRBJ2-1, with TRBD2 matching over 12 bases. After removal of 6 bases from V and 7 bases from J, the junction contained 10 bases not matched to a gene. Germline V gene data show CDR1 as SGHTA and CDR2 as FQGTGA. This CDR3 spans 16 amino acids. DNA of the CDR3: TGTGCCAGCAGTTCTAGCGGGGGGGCCTTGGGGAATGAGCAGTTCTTC. Amino acids: CASSSSGGALGNEQFF. Variable domain in full (rest from reference TRBV7-3 and TRBJ2-1): GAGVSQTPSNKVTEKGKYVELRCDPISGHTALYWYRQSLGQGPEFLIYFQGTGAADDSGLPNDRFFAVRPEGSVSTLKIQRTERGDSAVYLCASSSSGGALGNEQFFGPGTRLTVL.

About this clonotype itself: A read error may explain this, as a much larger clone is one base away. The genes are TRBV3-1 and TRBJ1-5; 11 bases line up with TRBD1. Germline values: CDR1 LGHDT, CDR2 YNNKEL (reference sequence). CDR3 length: 16 residues. The CDR3: CASSQGDRGWDQPQRF. In nucleotides, the CDR3 is TGTGCCAGCAGCCAAGGGGACAGGGGGTGGGATCAGCCCCAGCGTTTT.

The V gene is TRBV6-4, the J gene TRBJ1-6, with D unresolved. Trimming pared 3 bases from V and 7 bases from J, leaving 10 bases between. CDR1 MRHNA and CDR2 SNTAGT come from the germline V gene. CDR3 length equals 14 residues. CDR3 bases: TGTGCCAGCAGTGAAGGGAGCGGGAATTCACCCCTCCACTTT. Translating gives CASSEGSGNSPLHF.

This clonotype came up a few times. The chain uses TRBV7-2 and TRBJ1-6, with D tentatively TRBD1 (6 bases). Germline assignment: CDR1 SGHTA and CDR2 FQGNSA. V was clipped by 1 base and J by 2 bases, with 12 bases between them. The CDR3 sequence is 17 residues long. This CDR3 reads CASSLDSGAPYNSPLHF. CDR3 coding DNA: TGTGCCAGCAGCTTAGACTCAGGGGCACCCTATAATTCACCCCTCCACTTT.

V is TRBV5-8 and J is TRBJ2-6; D might be TRBD1 (5 bases). The CDR3 spans 16 residues. Germline loops: CDR1 SGHTS, CDR2 YDEGEE. Trimming shortened V by 1 base and J by 4 bases, and 12 bases separated the two germline ends. The CDR3 DNA follows: TGTGCCAGCAGCTTGTTCCAGGGCAACGGGGCCAACGTCCTGACTTTC. Protein product: CASSLFQGNGANVLTF.

In the case of this clonotype: Because the CDR3 is missing its conserved closing phenylalanine or tryptophan, this is likely a read error. The V call is TRBV15, the J call TRBJ2-5; the D call may be TRBD1 or TRBD2 (5 bases each). The CDR3 consists of 17 residues. Germline loops: CDR1 LNHNV, CDR2 YYDKDF (reference sequence). Trimming left V 4 bases short and J 5 bases short, with 23 bases between. CDR3: CATSTHSGARIGETQYS. The CDR3 DNA sequence: TGTGCCACCAGCACCCATTCCGGGGCTAGGATCGGCGAGACCCAGTACTCC.

This clonotype was seen at least ten times. The chain carries TRBV2 and TRBJ2-7, with 10 bases lining up with TRBD2. The germline gives CDR1 SNHLY, CDR2 FYNNEI. This CDR3 contains 18 residues. The V segment lost 0 bases and the J segment 4 bases; nucleotides outside the gene matches: 12. The DNA for the CDR3 is TGTGCCAGCAGTGAAGCTGGGGGTGCAGGACTAGCGGAATACGAGCAGTACTTC. As protein: CASSEAGGAGLAEYEQYF.

In this sample, this clonotype turned up many times. The rearrangement links TRBV7-8 to TRBJ1-5; no clear D gene. Germline CDR1 SGHVS, CDR2 FQNEAQ. The V end lost 4 bases, the J end lost 3 bases, and 7 bases lay between the germline ends. CDR3 length: 13 residues. In DNA, the CDR3 is TGTGCCAGCAGCTCAGAAGTCAATCAGCCCCAGCATTTT. It yields the protein CASSSEVNQPQHF.

The CDR3 loop reads CASSLTGTGVTEAFF. CDR3 DNA: TGCGCCAGCAGCCTGACCGGGACAGGGGTCACTGAAGCTTTCTTT. The chain is built from TRBV5-1 and TRBJ1-1; 10 positions agree with TRBD1. CDR1 SGHRS and CDR2 YFSETQ come from the germline V gene. J was trimmed by 4 bases and V by 4 bases; bases with no gene match: 7. The length of the CDR3 is 15 residues.

This clonotype occurred a few times. The genes are TRBV4-1 and TRBJ1-2; D perhaps matches TRBD1 (5 bases). Germline V lookup: CDR1 MGHRA, CDR2 YSYEKL. The CDR3 consists of 15 residues. The V end was cut by 1 base, the J end by 1 base, with 10 bases between. CDR3 in amino acids: CASSQVRGDNYGYTF. CDR3 nucleotide sequence: TGCGCCAGCAGCCAAGTAAGAGGGGATAACTATGGCTACACCTTC.

The chain couples TRBV7-9 to TRBJ1-5, with 9 nucleotides matching TRBD1. Looked up from germline, CDR1 is SEHNR and CDR2 is FQNEAQ (reference sequence). This CDR3 is 15 amino acids long. After removal of 4 bases from V and 6 bases from J, the junction contained 7 bases not matched to a gene. The CDR3 sequence is CASSSGTGFLQPQHF. The CDR3 DNA reads TGTGCCAGCAGCTCCGGGACAGGGTTCCTTCAGCCCCAGCATTTT.

CDR3 loop: CARAQGALNTEAFF. The CDR3 nucleotides read TGTGCTAGAGCTCAGGGGGCCCTGAACACTGAAGCTTTCTTT. This rearrangement joins TRBV5-5 to TRBJ1-1; 8 positions match TRBD1. The CDR3 totals 14 residues. Germline CDR1 reads SGHKS; CDR2 reads YYEKEE (reference sequence).

The chain links TRBV7-9 to TRBJ2-5, with a possible D match to TRBD1 (5 bases). V was pared by 0 bases and J by 4 bases, with 9 bases between. The CDR3 length is 14 residues. The V gene's germline CDR1 is SEHNR and CDR2 FQNEAQ (reference sequence). The CDR3 here is CASSLARQSETQYF. DNA of the CDR3: TGTGCCAGCAGCTTAGCCCGACAGTCAGAGACCCAGTACTTC.

V usage is TRBV24-1 and J usage is TRBJ1-6; D remains ambiguous. CDR3 length: 13 residues. Germline assignment: CDR1 KGHDR and CDR2 SFDVKD. With 7 bases removed from V and 6 bases from J, the gap between germline ends came to 9 bases. The CDR3 region has the DNA TGTGCCACCAGGGAAGCTGCTAATTCACCCCTCCACTTT. This gives the protein CATREAANSPLHF.

The chain employs TRBV25-1 and TRBJ1-1; D possibly corresponds to TRBD1 (5 bases). Germline V CDR1 and CDR2: MGHDK, SYGVNS. This CDR3 is 15 amino acids long. Trimming cost V 6 bases and J 3 bases, with 17 bases left between them. The CDR3 here is CASRSWGRVDTEAFF. CDR3 sequence (DNA): TGTGCCAGCAGATCTTGGGGCAGGGTCGACACTGAAGCTTTCTTT.

The chain combines TRBV24-1 with TRBJ2-7; unclear D gene. Germline-derived CDR1 and CDR2 are KGHDR and SFDVKD. The length of the CDR3 is 15 residues. V lost 4 bases and J 0 bases, leaving 12 bases between the germline ends. The CDR3 loop reads CATSDQTRPSYEQYF. As DNA, the CDR3 is TGTGCCACCAGTGACCAAACTCGGCCCTCCTACGAGCAGTACTTC.

This chain links TRBV20-1 with TRBJ2-3, with 8 nucleotides matching TRBD1. Unmatched junction bases numbered 10, after V lost 3 bases and J lost 2 bases. The CDR3 is made up of 16 amino acids. Germline CDR1 and CDR2: DFQATT and SNEGSKA (reference sequence). The CDR3 loop is CSASASGTGLTDTQYF. CDR3 coding DNA: TGCAGTGCTAGTGCGTCCGGGACAGGCCTCACAGATACGCAGTATTTT.

The V and J genes are TRBV7-2 and TRBJ2-2; 7 positions agree with TRBD2. CDR3 length equals 15 residues. Germline lookup yields CDR1 SGHTA and CDR2 FQGNSA. Trimming removed 6 bases from V and 5 bases from J; junction bases left unmatched: 9. In DNA, the CDR3 is TGTGCCAGCAGTTTTAAAGGGAGGGAAACCGGGGAGCTGTTTTTT. The encoded protein is CASSFKGRETGELFF.

In the case of this clonotype: Since no conserved phenylalanine or tryptophan closes the CDR3, a read error is the likely cause. The chain couples TRBV20-1 to TRBJ2-7, with 7 bases that match TRBD2. The CDR3 consists of 14 residues. The ends lost 6 bases at V and 3 bases at J; junction bases unmatched: 11. From germline, CDR1 is DFQATT and CDR2 SNEGSKA (reference sequence). The CDR3 region has the DNA TGCAGTGCCGAATCTCGGGGGGACGGCTACGAGCAGTACCTC. It encodes CSAESRGDGYEQYL.

This clonotype was seen many times. The chain links TRBV4-1 to TRBJ2-7; D is undetermined. V was trimmed by 4 bases and J by 2 bases, leaving 15 bases between them. The CDR3 spans 15 residues. Germline V gene data show CDR1 as MGHRA and CDR2 as YSYEKL. CDR3 sequence reads: CASSRRAGDAYEQYF. CDR3 coding DNA: TGCGCCAGCAGCCGCCGGGCAGGCGACGCCTACGAGCAGTACTTC.

The V gene is TRBV7-9, the J gene TRBJ2-1; no reliable D call. The CDR3 sequence is 12 residues long. V lost 4 bases and J 5 bases, leaving 6 bases between the germline ends. CDR1 is SEHNR, CDR2 FQNEAQ, per germline (reference sequence). The CDR3: CASSSSDNEQFF. The CDR3 DNA reads TGTGCCAGCAGCTCCTCGGACAATGAGCAGTTCTTC. The full variable domain, its missing parts supplied by reference TRBV7-9 and TRBJ2-1, is DTGVSQNPRHKITKRGQNVTFRCDPISEHNRLYWYRQTLGQGPEFLTYFQNEAQLEKSRLLSDRFSAERPKGSFSTLEIQRTEQGDSAMYLCASSSSDNEQFFGPGTRLTVL.

This chain links TRBV24-1 with TRBJ2-1; tentative D call: TRBD2 (6 bases). The CDR3 has 15 amino acids. V lost 9 bases and J 4 bases, leaving 18 bases between the germline ends. Germline-derived CDR1 and CDR2 are KGHDR and SFDVKD. Here the CDR3 DNA reads TGTGCCACCTTAGGGATAACAGGAGGGTACAATGAGCAGTTCTTC. Translated, it gives CATLGITGGYNEQFF.

In its sample, this clonotype was seen many times. The genes are TRBV4-1 and TRBJ2-7; perhaps TRBD2 as D (5 bases). Trimming stripped 2 bases from V and 0 bases from J, with 17 bases between. This CDR3 is built from 17 residues. Germline CDR1 reads MGHRA; CDR2 reads YSYEKL. The CDR3 coding sequence is TGCGCCAGCAGCCAAACTCCGGGGTCTGAAACCTCCTACGAGCAGTACTTC. Protein: CASSQTPGSETSYEQYF.

Remarks on this clonotype: Given a much more abundant clone one base away, this may be a read error. The chain combines TRBV30 with TRBJ2-7; maybe TRBD2 (7 bases). Germline values: CDR1 GTSNPN, CDR2 SVGIG (reference sequence). This CDR3 comprises 13 residues. The CDR3 DNA reads as TGTGCCTGGAGTGTAAAGGGGGACTACGAGCGGTACTTC. It specifies CAWSVKGDYERYF.

This chain connects TRBV10-1 to TRBJ2-5; possible D gene TRBD1, 5 bases. Germline CDR1 WNHNN, CDR2 SYGVQD (reference sequence). The V and J ends lost 10 bases and 5 bases respectively, with 23 bases between them. The CDR3 runs 15 residues. The CDR3 is CAMYGEDSIGETQYF. As DNA, the CDR3 is TGCGCCATGTACGGAGAAGACAGCATCGGGGAGACCCAGTACTTC.

About this clonotype: A much larger clone differs by one base, so this may be a read error. This chain joins TRBV7-2 and TRBJ1-1; a weak D match, TRBD1 (5 bases). The CDR3 is 12 amino acids. Germline CDR1 is SGHTA and CDR2 is FQGNSA. The CDR3 nucleotides are TGTGCCAGCAGCTTGTGGGGACCTGAAGCTTCCTTT. It is translated as CASSLWGPEASF.

The V call is TRBV19, the J call TRBJ2-1, with D possibly TRBD2 on 6 matching bases. The germline CDR1 and CDR2 sequences are LNHDA and SQIVND (reference sequence). This CDR3 contains 17 residues. V dropped 2 bases and J dropped 3 bases, with 17 bases sitting between them. The CDR3: CASSIYGGIPDYNEQFF. The CDR3 coding sequence is TGTGCCAGTAGTATATATGGGGGGATCCCCGACTACAATGAGCAGTTCTTC.

The V gene is TRBV7-9, the J gene TRBJ2-2, with D possibly matching TRBD1 (6 bases). V lost 7 bases to trimming and J lost 1 base, with 10 bases between them. The CDR3 length is 14 residues. The germline V gene encodes CDR1 SEHNR and CDR2 FQNEAQ (reference sequence). CDR3 sequence reads: CASTTTGNTGELFF. CDR3 bases: TGTGCCAGCACCACGACAGGGAACACCGGGGAGCTGTTTTTT.

With respect to this clonotype: This sequence may be a read error, since a much larger clone differs from it by one base. In DNA, the CDR3 is TGTGCCAGCAGTCCGGGGGCAGGGATCACTGTAGCTTTCTTT. Amino acid sequence: CASSPGAGITVAFF. The chain carries TRBV6-5 and TRBJ1-1, with TRBD1 as a possible D gene (6 bases). Looked up from germline, CDR1 is MNHEY and CDR2 is SVGAGI. The CDR3 consists of 14 residues.

The CDR3, as DNA: TGTGCCAGCAGTAGAGATACGCGCGGTAGCTCCTACAATGAGCAGTTCTTC. This gives the protein CASSRDTRGSSYNEQFF. V usage is TRBV9 and J usage is TRBJ2-1; no definite D call. Germline lookup yields CDR1 SGDLS and CDR2 YYNGEE. With 5 bases removed from V and 0 bases from J, the gap between germline ends came to 18 bases. The CDR3 covers 17 residues. The full variable domain, its missing parts supplied by reference TRBV9 and TRBJ2-1, is DSGVTQTPKHLITATGQRVTLRCSPRSGDLSVYWYQQSLDQGLQFLIQYYNGEERAKGNILERFSAQQFPDLHSELNLSSLELGDSALYFCASSRDTRGSSYNEQFFGPGTRLTVL.